The sample holds a few counts of the clone carrying this T cell receptor beta chain. This sample is part of a study of response to subunit inactivated influenza vaccine. TCRdb re-called the RT-PCR reads with MiXCR, one entry per CDR3 protein. Counted here are around 580,000 distinct CDR3 sequences, 10% to 15% occurring once; the ten biggest clones make up roughly 10%. The sample in question was PBMCs from blood, obtained on the day of vaccination. This TCR came from a man aged 50-59 years who received an inactivated influenza vaccine.

The CDR3 nucleotides are TGTGCCAGCAGCTGGCATCGGGACAGGGGATATAGCACAGATACGCAGTATTTT. Translation: CASSWHRDRGYSTDTQYF. The chain combines TRBV11-2 with TRBJ2-3; 10 nucleotides align to TRBD1. Germline assignment: CDR1 SGHAT and CDR2 FQNNGV. V was pared by 4 bases and J by 0 bases, with 10 bases of the junction left unmatched. This CDR3 region has 18 residues.